The 23 T cell receptor beta chains below come from one sample, sequenced in a study of beta chain features in type 1 diabetes. No antigen has been identified for these receptors. Expressed TCRB transcripts got sequenced, as all isolated RNA was reverse transcribed. Method: immunoSEQ multiplex PCR; TCRdb's copy keeps in-frame clones and lacks some. Here the sample spans hundreds of thousands of clones, over 12% being singletons. Findings of the study overall: A moderate, significant TCRB CDR3 shortening appeared in type 1 diabetes across four CD4+ subsets.

The sequencing sample was made of naive CD4+ T cells from blood. These receptor sequences come from a man in his late teens or twenties with type 1 diabetes.

The chain carries TRBV25-1 and TRBJ2-3; either TRBD1 or TRBD2 may supply D (5 bases each). The V gene lost 3 bases and the J gene lost 2 bases, with 12 bases spanning the gap. This CDR3 is 15 amino acids long. Germline CDR1 MGHDK, CDR2 SYGVNS. Written as DNA, the CDR3 is TGTGCCAGCAGTGACCCCAGGGACCTCACAGATACGCAGTATTTT. Protein: CASSDPRDLTDTQYF.

This clone was counted a few times. The chain combines TRBV6-5 with TRBJ1-5; TRBD1 might be the D (6 bases). V shed 2 bases and J shed 6 bases, with 8 bases lying between them. The CDR3 has 13 amino acids. The V gene's germline CDR1 is MNHEY and CDR2 SVGAGI. CDR3 nucleotide sequence: TGTGCCAGCAGTTACGGGGGCAGTCAGCCCCAGCATTTT. Translation: CASSYGGSQPQHF.

This chain uses TRBV9 with TRBJ2-2; D uncertain. Per germline, CDR1 SGDLS and CDR2 YYNGEE. Trimming pared 3 bases from V and 6 bases from J, leaving 12 bases between. This CDR3 spans 14 amino acids. In nucleotides, the CDR3 is TGTGCCAGCAGCGCCCAAGTAACCCCCGGGGAGCTGTTTTTT. Its protein is CASSAQVTPGELFF. Using reference TRBV9 and TRBJ2-2 for the parts outside the CDR3, the full variable domain is DSGVTQTPKHLITATGQRVTLRCSPRSGDLSVYWYQQSLDQGLQFLIQYYNGEERAKGNILERFSAQQFPDLHSELNLSSLELGDSALYFCASSAQVTPGELFFGEGSRLTVL.

This clone has more than one count but fewer than ten. The chain carries TRBV19 and TRBJ1-2; D possibly corresponds to TRBD1 (6 bases). Trimming pared 5 bases from V and 7 bases from J, leaving 14 bases between. The CDR3 sequence is 13 residues long. Germline lookup yields CDR1 LNHDA and CDR2 SQIVND (reference sequence). The CDR3 reads CASSLLGAAGYTF. The DNA of the CDR3 is TGTGCCAGTAGTCTGCTGGGGGCGGCTGGCTACACCTTC.

The chain recombines TRBV29-1 with TRBJ2-1; D is uncertain. CDR3 size: 15 residues. CDR1 is SQVTM and CDR2 is ANQGSEA in the germline V gene. Between the trimmed V and J ends, which lost 4 bases and 0 bases, there was a span of 13 bases. The CDR3 reads CSVAPFPSSYNEQFF. The CDR3, as DNA: TGCAGCGTTGCCCCCTTTCCGAGCTCCTACAATGAGCAGTTCTTC.

This rearrangement joins TRBV15 to TRBJ2-7; D is possibly TRBD1 (6 bases). V lost 5 bases and J 3 bases, leaving 14 bases between the germline ends. Germline values: CDR1 LNHNV, CDR2 YYDKDF (reference sequence). The CDR3 has 14 amino acids. The CDR3 protein is CATSYNRDNYEQYF. The CDR3 coding sequence is TGTGCCACCAGCTATAACCGGGACAACTACGAGCAGTACTTC.

The J gene is TRBJ1-4, the V gene TRBV2; tentative D call: TRBD1 (6 bases). The CDR3 length is 14 residues. Trimming removed 7 bases from V and 6 bases from J, with 15 bases in between. From germline, CDR1 is SNHLY and CDR2 FYNNEI. As DNA, the CDR3 is TGTGCCAGCAAAGCAGGGGCTGGTGATGAAAAACTGTTTTTT. Translating it yields CASKAGAGDEKLFF.

This clone has a handful of counts. The chain employs TRBV4-1 and TRBJ1-1; tentatively, D is TRBD1 (6 bases). Trimming removed 3 bases from V and 2 bases from J, with 10 bases in between. CDR1 and CDR2 from the germline V gene are MGHRA and YSYEKL. This CDR3 has 14 residues. CDR3 loop: CASSHSDRNTEAFF. The CDR3 DNA reads as TGCGCCAGCAGCCACTCGGACAGAAACACTGAAGCTTTCTTT.

V and J are TRBV30 and TRBJ1-1; no clear D. V shed 0 bases and J shed 4 bases, with 9 bases lying between them. This CDR3 is 13 amino acids long. Germline V gene lookup returns CDR1 GTSNPN and CDR2 SVGIG (reference sequence). The DNA of the CDR3 is TGTGCCTGGAGTGTAGGGTTCGGCACTGAAGCTTTCTTT. Translation: CAWSVGFGTEAFF.

The chain uses TRBV18 and TRBJ2-7; possibly TRBD1 or TRBD2 for D (5 bases each). Trimming removed 4 bases at V and 4 bases at J, with 14 bases between. CDR1 and CDR2 (germline): KGHSH, LQKENI. This CDR3 region has 14 residues. In nucleotides, the CDR3 is TGTGCCAGCTCACGCGGCTGGGACCGATACGAGCAGTACTTC. Its translation: CASSRGWDRYEQYF.

This clone has a handful of counts. The V call is TRBV11-2, the J call TRBJ2-1; 7 bases match TRBD1. V lost 4 bases to trimming and J lost 4 bases; unmatched junction nucleotides: 10. Germline assignment: CDR1 SGHAT and CDR2 FQNNGV. This CDR3 spans 16 amino acids. The CDR3 DNA is TGTGCCAGCAGCTCGCCTAGGGGGCCGGGGTACAATGAGCAGTTCTTC. This sequence encodes CASSSPRGPGYNEQFF.

The chain couples TRBV5-1 to TRBJ2-3; D possibly corresponds to TRBD1 (6 bases). From germline, CDR1 is SGHRS and CDR2 YFSETQ. Trimming stripped 4 bases from V and 5 bases from J, with 14 bases between. This CDR3 is built from 14 residues. The DNA of the CDR3 is TGCGCCAGCAGCCCCCCAGGGGCGGGAGATACGCAGTATTTT. Translating it yields CASSPPGAGDTQYF.

The table lists this clone with a few counts. This chain uses TRBV4-1 with TRBJ1-4; 10 positions match TRBD1. The germline V gene has CDR1 MGHRA and CDR2 YSYEKL. The CDR3 is 16 residues long. Losses at the gene ends were 5 bases for V and 7 bases for J; bases not matched to a gene: 10. The CDR3 DNA reads TGCGCCAGCAGCTCCGGGACAGGGGTTCGAGGTGAAAAACTGTTTTTT. Protein: CASSSGTGVRGEKLFF.

This sequence joins TRBV7-9 and TRBJ1-6; D is possibly TRBD1 (6 bases). The CDR3 sequence is 12 residues long. The V end was cut by 9 bases, the J end by 6 bases, with 9 bases between. Germline assignment: CDR1 SEHNR and CDR2 FQNEAQ (reference sequence). CDR3 residues: CARQQGNSPLHF. CDR3 nucleotide sequence: TGTGCCAGGCAACAGGGTAATTCACCCCTCCACTTT.

Comment on this clone: Other DNA sequences within the sample encode an identical CDR3. The V call is TRBV15, the J call TRBJ2-1; TRBD1 matches at 8 bases. J was trimmed by 0 bases and V by 5 bases; bases with no gene match: 3. Germline V gene sequence: CDR1 LNHNV, CDR2 YYDKDF (reference sequence). The CDR3 spans 15 residues. The CDR3 nucleotides are TGTGCCACCAGCCTTGACAGGGGCTCCTACAATGAGCAGTTCTTC. Translated, it gives CATSLDRGSYNEQFF. The full variable domain, its missing parts supplied by reference TRBV15 and TRBJ2-1, is DAMVIQNPRYQVTQFGKPVTLSCSQTLNHNVMYWYQQKSSQAPKLLFHYYDKDFNNEADTPDNFQSRRPNTSFCFLDIRSPGLGDTAMYLCATSLDRGSYNEQFFGPGTRLTVL.

This clone occurred a few times. CDR3 coding DNA: TGTGCCAGCAGTGAAATTAGATCGGGAAGCACAGATACGCAGTATTTT. It translates to CASSEIRSGSTDTQYF. The chain couples TRBV6-1 to TRBJ2-3; tentatively, D is TRBD2 (5 bases). The CDR3 runs to 16 residues. Germline V CDR1 and CDR2: MNHNS, SASEGT. V was clipped by 2 bases and J by 0 bases, with 12 bases between them.

The chain couples TRBV29-1 to TRBJ2-5, with 7 bases identical to TRBD1. The J call may be faulty, since TRBJ2-7 better matches the DNA end. Germline values: CDR1 SQVTM, CDR2 ANQGSEA. The CDR3 sequence is 17 residues long. The chain's CDR3 is CSVEDRQGQTWGREQYF. Here the CDR3 DNA reads TGCAGCGTTGAAGATCGACAGGGCCAAACATGGGGACGCGAGCAGTACTTC.

A few counts support this clone. The chain is built from TRBV19 and TRBJ1-5, with a tentative D call TRBD1 (5 bases). V dropped 3 bases and J dropped 2 bases, with 11 bases sitting between them. Germline V lookup: CDR1 LNHDA, CDR2 SQIVND (reference sequence). CDR3 size: 15 residues. This CDR3 reads CASSMTSRGNQPQHF. The CDR3 DNA reads TGTGCCAGTAGTATGACGAGCAGGGGCAATCAGCCCCAGCATTTT.

This clone was observed a few times. This sequence joins TRBV11-2 and TRBJ2-1; D gene uncertain. V dropped 0 bases and J dropped 0 bases, with 9 bases sitting between them. This CDR3 has 16 amino acids. CDR1 and CDR2 from the germline V gene are SGHAT and FQNNGV. The CDR3 DNA follows: TGTGCCAGCAGCTTAGATTCGGGTGGCTCCTACAATGAGCAGTTCTTC. Its translation is CASSLDSGGSYNEQFF.

The V and J genes are TRBV29-1 and TRBJ2-7; D is possibly TRBD2 (6 bases). The germline V gene has CDR1 SQVTM and CDR2 ANQGSEA. Trimming cost V 3 bases and J 4 bases, with 10 bases left between them. This CDR3 has 12 residues. Written as DNA, the CDR3 is TGCAGCGTTGATGCGGGACGGTACGAGCAGTACTTC. Its protein is CSVDAGRYEQYF.

This clone appeared a few times. This sequence joins TRBV27 and TRBJ2-7; TRBD2 might be the D (6 bases). This CDR3 region has 15 residues. CDR1 and CDR2 from the germline V gene are MNHEY and SMNVEV (reference sequence). The V end was cut by 5 bases, the J end by 6 bases, with 20 bases between. CDR3 region: CASSIAGTAPGEQYF. The CDR3 nucleotides are TGTGCCAGCAGTATCGCGGGGACGGCGCCTGGCGAGCAGTACTTC.

V gene TRBV7-8 combines with J gene TRBJ1-1; 8 bases fit TRBD1. V trimming: 5 bases; J trimming: 2 bases; junction bases outside the gene matches: 7. The CDR3 is 15 amino acids. In germline, CDR1 is SGHVS, CDR2 FQNEAQ. The CDR3 loop reads CASSRTGTLNTEAFF. The CDR3 nucleotides read TGTGCCAGCAGCCGGACAGGGACTCTAAACACTGAAGCTTTCTTT.

The rearrangement uses TRBV7-2 and TRBJ2-3; 8 positions match TRBD2. Germline assignment: CDR1 SGHTA and CDR2 FQGNSA. V gave up 3 bases and J gave up 3 bases; unmatched junction bases: 5. The CDR3 is 15 amino acids. The CDR3: CASSFIAGTTDTQYF. The CDR3 nucleotides are TGTGCCAGCAGCTTTATAGCGGGGACTACAGATACGCAGTATTTT. Variable domain in full (rest from reference TRBV7-2 and TRBJ2-3): GAGVSQSPSNKVTEKGKDVELRCDPISGHTALYWYRQSLGQGLEFLIYFQGNSAPDKSGLPSDRFSAERTGGSVSTLTIQRTQQEDSAVYLCASSFIAGTTDTQYFGPGTRLTVL.